Below are 27 T cell receptor beta chains sequenced from a single sample in a study of blood T cell repertoires in COVID-19. Assay: immunoSEQ multiplex PCR; the TCRdb copy retains only in-frame clones and omits some. The table lists about 64,000 clones, approximately 90% of them singletons. Sequenced sample: peripheral blood. Receptors originate from a man between 65 and 85 years old with acute or convalescent COVID-19.

The chain has TRBV24-1 and TRBJ2-3; D might be TRBD1 (5 bases). The CDR3 spans 15 residues. Germline CDR1 and CDR2: KGHDR and SFDVKD. V lost 5 bases to trimming and J lost 3 bases, with 14 bases between them. CDR3 in DNA: TGTGCCACCAGTGGCCGTCCGGACAATACAGATACGCAGTATTTT. It codes for CATSGRPDNTDTQYF.

The J gene is TRBJ1-5, the V gene TRBV2; no clear D gene. The germline gives CDR1 SNHLY, CDR2 FYNNEI. CDR3 size: 14 residues. Trimming left V 0 bases short and J 6 bases short, with 9 bases between. In DNA form, the CDR3 reads TGTGCCAGCAGTGAAGCCTGGTCCAGTCAGCCCCAGCATTTT. Translation gives CASSEAWSSQPQHF.

The V gene is TRBV5-1, the J gene TRBJ1-1; D is ambiguous. The germline CDR1 and CDR2 sequences are SGHRS and YFSETQ. The CDR3 runs to 15 residues. Trimming pared 4 bases from V and 1 base from J, leaving 14 bases between. CDR3 in DNA: TGCGCCAGCAGCCCCGGGGAGGGAGGGAACACTGAAGCTTTCTTT. Residues: CASSPGEGGNTEAFF.

This clone has only one observation. The rearrangement uses TRBV18 and TRBJ2-2; possible D gene TRBD1, 6 bases. Per germline, CDR1 KGHSH and CDR2 LQKENI. The CDR3 extends over 16 amino acids. Trimming left V 3 bases short and J 1 base short, with 12 bases between. The CDR3 coding sequence is TGTGCCAGCTCACCTCAGAGGGGACAGAACACCGGGGAGCTGTTTTTT. Its protein product is CASSPQRGQNTGELFF.

The chain links TRBV5-1 to TRBJ2-2; 11 nucleotides align to TRBD1. Germline V gives CDR1 SGHRS, CDR2 YFSETQ. The junction had 5 bases not matched to a gene; V was cut back by 5 bases and J by 5 bases. This CDR3 is built from 15 residues. CDR3 sequence: CASSRTGGMTGELFF. The CDR3 DNA sequence: TGCGCCAGCAGTCGGACAGGGGGCATGACCGGGGAGCTGTTTTTT.

The chain links TRBV4-1 to TRBJ1-6, with TRBD1 as a possible D gene (6 bases). This CDR3 spans 17 amino acids. Deletions cut 1 base from V and 5 bases from J, with 15 bases between. In germline, CDR1 is MGHRA, CDR2 YSYEKL. For the CDR3, the DNA is TGCGCCAGCAGCCAAGGGCCGAGGACAGAGAATAATTCACCCCTCCACTTT. Translation: CASSQGPRTENNSPLHF.

The chain combines TRBV9 with TRBJ2-3, with D maybe TRBD2 (6 bases). Trimming removed 0 bases from V and 2 bases from J, with 13 bases in between. There are 16 residues in the CDR3. The germline V gene has CDR1 SGDLS and CDR2 YYNGEE. CDR3 in DNA: TGTGCCAGCAGCGTAGATTCCGGGAGATCCACAGATACGCAGTATTTT. Encoded protein: CASSVDSGRSTDTQYF.

The rearrangement uses TRBV5-1 and TRBJ1-2; TRBD1 agrees at 11 bases. The length of the CDR3 is 15 residues. V trimming: 0 bases; J trimming: 5 bases; junction bases outside the gene matches: 3. Germline CDR1 reads SGHRS; CDR2 reads YFSETQ. CDR3 bases: TGCGCCAGCAGCTTGGTAGGGACAGGGGGATATGGCTACACCTTC. Translated: CASSLVGTGGYGYTF.

The V call is TRBV6-5, the J call TRBJ2-7; 8 positions agree with TRBD2. CDR1 and CDR2 (germline): MNHEY, SVGAGI. The CDR3 is 15 amino acids. Germline trimming cut 0 bases from V and 3 bases from J; bases unmatched to any gene: 4. The CDR3 DNA reads as TGTGCCAGCAGTTACTCCGGGAGGGGCCTCTACGAGCAGTACTTC. Amino acid sequence: CASSYSGRGLYEQYF.

The chain uses TRBV6-1 and TRBJ2-5; D ambiguous. The CDR3 runs 14 residues. Germline CDR1 and CDR2: MNHNS and SASEGT. The V and J ends lost 0 bases and 5 bases respectively, with 10 bases between them. The CDR3 DNA reads as TGTGCCAGCAGTGAAGCGCCCAGGATGGAGACCCAGTACTTC. Its protein product is CASSEAPRMETQYF.

This chain links TRBV18 with TRBJ1-5; D remains unclear. V was cut by 2 bases and J by 5 bases, with 10 bases left in between. CDR1 and CDR2 (germline): KGHSH, LQKENI. This CDR3 region has 14 residues. Here the CDR3 DNA reads TGTGCCAGCTCACCAACAACAGCGGATCAGCCCCAGCATTTT. The encoded protein is CASSPTTADQPQHF.

This chain joins TRBV25-1 and TRBJ1-1; D call uncertain. CDR1 is MGHDK and CDR2 is SYGVNS in the germline V gene. The V end was cut by 10 bases, the J end by 3 bases, with 9 bases between. This CDR3 is built from 11 residues. Written as DNA, the CDR3 is TGTGCCACCCCCTCCCACACTGAAGCTTTCTTT. This encodes CATPSHTEAFF.

The V call is TRBV21-1, the J call TRBJ2-3; the table's D call of TRBD2 was not tested on the DNA. TRBV21-1 is labeled a pseudogene. This CDR3 comprises 22 residues. CDR3 coding DNA: TGTGCCAGCAGCAAAGACAATAAGAGACAGGGACTTCCGGGGGGGCCTAAAGATACGCAGTATTTT. It codes for CASSKDNKRQGLPGGPKDTQYF.

CDR3 sequence: CAAEKDWEGGGYTF. The CDR3 nucleotides read TGTGCCGCCGAAAAAGATTGGGAAGGGGGTGGCTACACCTTC. V is TRBV30 and J is TRBJ1-2, with D perhaps TRBD1 (6 bases). Trimming removed 8 bases from V and 7 bases from J, with 23 bases in between. The CDR3 runs to 14 residues. Germline lookup yields CDR1 GTSNPN and CDR2 SVGIG (reference sequence).

The V call is TRBV19, the J call TRBJ1-6, with 9 nucleotides matching TRBD1. V lost 5 bases, J lost 7 bases, and 9 bases stayed unmatched. Per the germline V gene, CDR1 is LNHDA and CDR2 is SQIVND (reference sequence). The CDR3 is 16 residues long. The CDR3 bases are TGTGCCAGTAGTTCGGGACAGGGAGGCATAAATTCACCCCTCCACTTT. Its translation is CASSSGQGGINSPLHF.

This clone appeared a single time. CDR3 residues: CASSYRDRDGYTF. The CDR3 DNA reads TGTGCCAGCAGTTACCGGGACAGGGATGGCTACACCTTC. V and J are TRBV6-5 and TRBJ1-2; TRBD1 matches 9 bases. Unmatched junction bases numbered 1, after V lost 2 bases and J lost 6 bases. Per germline, CDR1 MNHEY and CDR2 SVGAGI. The CDR3 contains 13 residues.

This clone was recorded only once. The chain links TRBV4-1 to TRBJ1-1; D not resolved. CDR1 is MGHRA, CDR2 YSYEKL, per germline. The CDR3 is made up of 12 amino acids. Trimming shortened V by 1 base and J by 6 bases, and 6 bases separated the two germline ends. The CDR3 is CASSQGASEAFF. The DNA for the CDR3 is TGCGCCAGCAGCCAAGGGGCGTCTGAAGCTTTCTTT.

This clone was detected only once. This sequence joins TRBV7-6 and TRBJ2-2; 9 bases fit TRBD1. V lost 5 bases, J lost 7 bases, and 8 bases stayed unmatched. This CDR3 contains 15 residues. Germline-derived CDR1 and CDR2 are SGHVS and FNYEAQ. The CDR3 sequence: CASSPGTGLIGELFF. DNA for the CDR3: TGTGCCAGCAGCCCCGGGACAGGGTTAATCGGGGAGCTGTTTTTT.

A single count supports this clone. The chain carries TRBV6-6 and TRBJ1-4; D possibly corresponds to TRBD1 (6 bases). The CDR3 is 13 amino acids. Trimming took off 5 bases at V and 3 bases at J, with 7 bases between the two ends. CDR1 is MNHNY, CDR2 SVGAGI, per germline (reference sequence). The CDR3 region has the DNA TGTGCCAGCAGTGGACAGTCTAATGAAAAACTGTTTTTT. It is translated as CASSGQSNEKLFF.

The V and J genes are TRBV6-1 and TRBJ1-6, with D uncertain. This CDR3 comprises 13 residues. The V end lost 5 bases, the J end lost 7 bases, and 9 bases lay between the germline ends. The V gene's germline CDR1 is MNHNS and CDR2 SASEGT. The CDR3 sequence is CASSTTENSPLHF. Written as DNA, the CDR3 is TGTGCCAGCAGTACAACAGAGAATTCACCCCTCCACTTT.

The chain carries TRBV25-1 and TRBJ2-7, with 9 bases that match TRBD1. CDR3 size: 15 residues. CDR1 and CDR2 (germline): MGHDK, SYGVNS. With 4 bases clipped from V and 4 bases from J, the junction kept 8 bases outside the gene matches. CDR3 amino acids: CASSAPGTGTYEQYF. CDR3 DNA: TGTGCCAGCAGTGCTCCCGGGACAGGGACATACGAGCAGTACTTC.

This chain connects TRBV6-5 to TRBJ2-1; 7 bases line up with TRBD1. Germline-derived CDR1 and CDR2 are MNHEY and SVGAGI. Trimming removed 6 bases from V and 4 bases from J; junction bases left unmatched: 9. This CDR3 spans 15 amino acids. CDR3 DNA sequence: TGTGCCAGCAGATGGGACAGTCCGGGATACAATGAGCAGTTCTTC. Translated: CASRWDSPGYNEQFF.

The chain couples TRBV7-9 to TRBJ2-5; 9 nucleotides align to TRBD1. V shed 4 bases and J 9 bases; nucleotides not matched to a gene: 21. The length of the CDR3 is 18 residues. The germline gives CDR1 SEHNR, CDR2 FQNEAQ (reference sequence). The DNA of the CDR3 is TGTGCCAGCAGCTCTCTTAGAGATACAGGACAGGGGTTGAAGGCCCAGTACTTC. Translated: CASSSLRDTGQGLKAQYF. Full variable domain (rest looked up from reference TRBV7-9 and TRBJ2-5): DTGVSQNPRHKITKRGQNVTFRCDPISEHNRLYWYRQTLGQGPEFLTYFQNEAQLEKSRLLSDRFSAERPKGSFSTLEIQRTEQGDSAMYLCASSSLRDTGQGLKAQYFGPGTRLLVL.

The chain recombines TRBV28 with TRBJ1-4, with a weak D call TRBD1 (5 bases). CDR1 and CDR2 from the germline V gene are MDHEN and SYDVKM. The CDR3 consists of 14 residues. The germline V and J ends were trimmed by 5 bases and 8 bases, with 15 bases remaining between them. The CDR3 spells CASSPGGETEKLFF. CDR3 coding DNA: TGTGCCAGCAGTCCGGGGGGGGAAACGGAAAAACTGTTTTTT.

The rearrangement uses TRBV6-5 and TRBJ1-3; D is perhaps TRBD1 (6 bases). This CDR3 contains 16 residues. From germline, CDR1 is MNHEY and CDR2 SVGAGI. Trimming pared 4 bases from V and 2 bases from J, leaving 15 bases between. CDR3 region: CASSSPRQAAGNTIYF. In DNA form, the CDR3 reads TGTGCCAGCAGTTCCCCACGACAGGCCGCTGGAAACACCATATATTTT.

The J gene is TRBJ1-1, the V gene TRBV6-2 or TRBV6-3, with D possibly TRBD1 on 6 matching bases. Germline loops: CDR1 MNHEY, CDR2 SVGEGT. Trimming stripped 4 bases from V and 7 bases from J, with 10 bases between. The CDR3 totals 12 residues. The CDR3: CASSWGGSEAFF. Here the CDR3 DNA reads TGTGCCAGCAGTTGGGGGGGCAGTGAAGCTTTCTTT.

The V and J genes are TRBV5-4 and TRBJ1-2; a weak D match, TRBD1 (6 bases). Germline lookup yields CDR1 SGHNT and CDR2 YYREEE (reference sequence). V lost 3 bases and J 1 base, leaving 13 bases between the germline ends. The CDR3 sequence is 15 residues long. The CDR3 DNA is TGTGCCAGCAGCTCCGGGCTACAGGGTAACTATGGCTACACCTTC. Translated, it gives CASSSGLQGNYGYTF.